The rows below give T cell receptor beta chains drawn from one sample of a study of CD8+ T cells in alopecia areata. Here immunoSEQ multiplex PCR was the method, and the copy in TCRdb shows in-frame clones only, minus some. The table has a few hundred thousand clones, around two fifths seen once. The sequencing used CD4+ T cells sorted from blood, collected at week 34, from a patient treated with tofacitinib. Source of these receptors: a human donor with alopecia areata. Both conserved end residues are part of each CDR3. The order of the fields is CDR3 length, D gene, V gene, J gene, clone size, CDR3 DNA, CDR3 protein. D genes are given only for firm matches. Size is omitted from some rows. Given values are once, few, many or a class for expanded clones.

len: 14; d_gene: NA; v_gene: TRBV6-1; j_gene: TRBJ2-4; abundance: NA; CDR3nt: TGTGCCAGCAGTGACCGGGGCCGGGATGACATTCAGTACTTC; CDR3aa: CASSDRGRDDIQYF
len: 16; d_gene: NA; v_gene: TRBV4-1; j_gene: TRBJ2-1; abundance: once; CDR3nt: TGCGCCAGCAGCCAGAAGGACTGGGACTCCTACAATGAGCAGTTCTTC; CDR3aa: CASSQKDWDSYNEQFF
len: 14; d_gene: NA; v_gene: TRBV19; j_gene: TRBJ2-6; abundance: NA; CDR3nt: TGTGCCAGTAGTCAGGAATCTGGGGCCAACGTCCTGACTTTC; CDR3aa: CASSQESGANVLTF
len: 11; d_gene: NA; v_gene: TRBV10-3; j_gene: TRBJ1-1; abundance: NA; CDR3nt: TGTGCCATTGGAGGGGGGACTGAAGCTTTCTTT; CDR3aa: CAIGGGTEAFF
len: 15; d_gene: TRBD2; v_gene: TRBV5-6; j_gene: TRBJ2-3; abundance: NA; CDR3nt: TGTGCCAGCGCCCGGGAGGTGTATCGCACAGATACGCAGTATTTT; CDR3aa: CASAREVYRTDTQYF
len: 12; d_gene: NA; v_gene: TRBV30; j_gene: TRBJ2-7; abundance: NA; CDR3nt: TGTGCCTGGAGTGACAGCTCCTACGAGCAGTACTTC; CDR3aa: CAWSDSSYEQYF
len: 13; d_gene: NA; v_gene: TRBV6-1; j_gene: TRBJ1-4; abundance: NA; CDR3nt: TGTGCCAGCGGCAGGGTTGGTAATGAAAAACTGTTTTTT; CDR3aa: CASGRVGNEKLFF
len: 15; d_gene: TRBD2; v_gene: TRBV2; j_gene: TRBJ2-3; abundance: NA; CDR3nt: TGTGCCAGCAGTGAGGTAGCGGGAGAAGCAGATACGCAGTATTTT; CDR3aa: CASSEVAGEADTQYF
len: 14; d_gene: NA; v_gene: TRBV4-2; j_gene: TRBJ2-5; abundance: NA; CDR3nt: TGTGCCAGCAGCCTAACGGGTTACGGAGAGACCCAGTACTTC; CDR3aa: CASSLTGYGETQYF
len: 14; d_gene: TRBD1; v_gene: TRBV6-5; j_gene: TRBJ1-2; abundance: few; CDR3nt: TGTGCCAGCAGTTACTCGGGACAGGCTTATGGCTACACCTTC; CDR3aa: CASSYSGQAYGYTF
len: 14; d_gene: NA; v_gene: TRBV5-1; j_gene: TRBJ2-7; abundance: few; CDR3nt: TGCGCCAGCAGCTCGACTATCTCCACCTACGAGCAGTACTTC; CDR3aa: CASSSTISTYEQYF
len: 12; d_gene: NA; v_gene: TRBV29-1; j_gene: TRBJ1-1; abundance: NA; CDR3nt: TGCAGCGTTAGGGCCGGCAACACTGAAGCTTTCTTT; CDR3aa: CSVRAGNTEAFF
len: 13; d_gene: NA; v_gene: TRBV11-2; j_gene: TRBJ2-1; abundance: NA; CDR3nt: TGTGCCAGCAGCTTAGTATGGAGGGATGAGCAGTTCTTC; CDR3aa: CASSLVWRDEQFF
len: 14; d_gene: NA; v_gene: TRBV2; j_gene: TRBJ1-1; abundance: NA; CDR3nt: TGTGCCAGCAGTGAATCAGGGGAGAACACTGAAGCTTTCTTT; CDR3aa: CASSESGENTEAFF
len: 15; d_gene: NA; v_gene: TRBV10-3; j_gene: TRBJ1-2; abundance: NA; CDR3nt: TGTGCCACCAGGCCCAGGGTTGGGAGTGACTATGGCTACACCTTC; CDR3aa: CATRPRVGSDYGYTF
len: 14; d_gene: NA; v_gene: TRBV28; j_gene: TRBJ1-1; abundance: NA; CDR3nt: TGTGCCAGCAGCTCTGGGCAGGCGAACACTGAAGCTTTCTTT; CDR3aa: CASSSGQANTEAFF
len: 14; d_gene: TRBD2; v_gene: TRBV11-3; j_gene: TRBJ2-3; abundance: NA; CDR3nt: TGTGCCAGCAGCTCTTCGCGGGGGTCAGATACGCAGTATTTT; CDR3aa: CASSSSRGSDTQYF
len: 13; d_gene: NA; v_gene: TRBV5-4; j_gene: TRBJ2-5; abundance: NA; CDR3nt: TGTGCCAGCAGCTCCACTTGGGAAGAGACCCAGTACTTC; CDR3aa: CASSSTWEETQYF
len: 11; d_gene: NA; v_gene: TRBV30; j_gene: TRBJ2-5; abundance: NA; CDR3nt: TGTGCCTGGAGTGTTTCGGAGACCCAGTACTTC; CDR3aa: CAWSVSETQYF
len: 14; d_gene: NA; v_gene: TRBV5-6; j_gene: TRBJ1-4; abundance: few; CDR3nt: TGTGCCAGCAGACCGGGGCCCCCTAATGAAAAACTGTTTTTT; CDR3aa: CASRPGPPNEKLFF
len: 16; d_gene: TRBD1; v_gene: TRBV4-2; j_gene: TRBJ1-6; abundance: few; CDR3nt: TGTGCCAGCAGCCAAGACCAGGGGGAGGATAATTCACCCCTCCACTTT; CDR3aa: CASSQDQGEDNSPLHF
len: 12; d_gene: TRBD1; v_gene: TRBV29-1; j_gene: TRBJ1-2; abundance: NA; CDR3nt: TGCAGCGTTGCCGGGACAGGGTATGGCTACACCTTC; CDR3aa: CSVAGTGYGYTF
len: 16; d_gene: TRBD1; v_gene: TRBV5-1; j_gene: TRBJ1-2; abundance: NA; CDR3nt: TGCGCCAGCAGCTTGGTGGCAGGGGGTCGGAACTATGGCTACACCTTC; CDR3aa: CASSLVAGGRNYGYTF
len: 15; d_gene: TRBD1; v_gene: TRBV6-5; j_gene: TRBJ1-5; abundance: NA; CDR3nt: TGTGCCAGCAGTTACCGACAGGGGGGCAATCAGCCCCAGCATTTT; CDR3aa: CASSYRQGGNQPQHF
len: 14; d_gene: NA; v_gene: TRBV7-9; j_gene: TRBJ1-2; abundance: NA; CDR3nt: TGTGCCAGCAGCTCCGGGACCCAAAACTACGGCTACACCTTC; CDR3aa: CASSSGTQNYGYTF
len: 12; d_gene: NA; v_gene: TRBV2; j_gene: TRBJ1-1; abundance: NA; CDR3nt: TGTGCCAGCAAAGAAGAAGGACATAGGTCTTTCTTT; CDR3aa: CASKEEGHRSFF
len: 15; d_gene: TRBD1; v_gene: TRBV30; j_gene: TRBJ2-7; abundance: NA; CDR3nt: TGTGCCTGGAGCGAAACTCGGACAGGGGCAGGTGAGCAGTACTTC; CDR3aa: CAWSETRTGAGEQYF
len: 13; d_gene: NA; v_gene: TRBV10-3; j_gene: TRBJ2-7; abundance: NA; CDR3nt: TGTGCCAGCCGGGACATGTCTAACTACGAGCAGTACTTC; CDR3aa: CASRDMSNYEQYF
len: 17; d_gene: TRBD2; v_gene: TRBV6-1; j_gene: TRBJ2-1; abundance: NA; CDR3nt: TGTGCCAGCAGTGAAGCGCAACTAGCGGGACGAAATAGTGAGCAGTTCTTC; CDR3aa: CASSEAQLAGRNSEQFF
len: 13; d_gene: NA; v_gene: TRBV2; j_gene: TRBJ2-1; abundance: few; CDR3nt: TGTGCCAGCAAGGTGGAGCTCTACAATGAGCAGTTCTTC; CDR3aa: CASKVELYNEQFF
len: 12; d_gene: NA; v_gene: TRBV7-9; j_gene: TRBJ2-1; abundance: NA; CDR3nt: TGTGCCAGCAGCGCCCAGGGCGATGAGCAGTTCTTC; CDR3aa: CASSAQGDEQFF
len: 15; d_gene: NA; v_gene: TRBV19; j_gene: TRBJ2-3; abundance: few; CDR3nt: TGTGCCAGTAGTATAGGGGGGAACCAGGGCGATACGCAGTATTTT; CDR3aa: CASSIGGNQGDTQYF
len: 12; d_gene: NA; v_gene: TRBV30; j_gene: TRBJ2-2; abundance: NA; CDR3nt: TGTGCCTGGAGTGTCCTCACCGGGGAGCTGTTTTTT; CDR3aa: CAWSVLTGELFF
len: 14; d_gene: NA; v_gene: TRBV19; j_gene: TRBJ1-4; abundance: NA; CDR3nt: TGTGCCAGTAGACTACAGGGTTTTGGCGAAAAACTGTTTTTT; CDR3aa: CASRLQGFGEKLFF
len: 14; d_gene: NA; v_gene: TRBV6-5; j_gene: TRBJ1-2; abundance: few; CDR3nt: TGTGCCAGCAGTTACTCGGCAGGGGCCTATGGCTACACCTTC; CDR3aa: CASSYSAGAYGYTF
len: 13; d_gene: NA; v_gene: TRBV29-1; j_gene: TRBJ2-3; abundance: few; CDR3nt: TGCAGCGTTGGGGACCGAAGCACAGATACGCAGTATTTT; CDR3aa: CSVGDRSTDTQYF
len: 15; d_gene: TRBD2; v_gene: TRBV4-1; j_gene: TRBJ2-3; abundance: few; CDR3nt: TGCGCCAGCAGCCAAGATCCTAGCGGGAGAGATACGCAGTATTTT; CDR3aa: CASSQDPSGRDTQYF
len: 13; d_gene: NA; v_gene: TRBV29-1; j_gene: TRBJ2-7; abundance: NA; CDR3nt: TGCAGCGCCCGAAGATCACAGGGTTACGAGCAGTACTTC; CDR3aa: CSARRSQGYEQYF
len: 14; d_gene: NA; v_gene: TRBV2; j_gene: TRBJ1-1; abundance: NA; CDR3nt: TGTGCCAGCAGTGCCCAGGGCATGAACACTGAAGCTTTCTTT; CDR3aa: CASSAQGMNTEAFF
len: 14; d_gene: TRBD1; v_gene: TRBV5-6; j_gene: TRBJ2-7; abundance: few; CDR3nt: TGTGCCAGCAGCCGGGGACAGGGAGTCCACGAGCAGTACTTC; CDR3aa: CASSRGQGVHEQYF
len: 16; d_gene: NA; v_gene: TRBV5-4; j_gene: TRBJ2-1; abundance: NA; CDR3nt: TGTGCCAGCAGCTTGGGATTAGCCTACTCCTACAATGAGCAGTTCTTC; CDR3aa: CASSLGLAYSYNEQFF
len: 18; d_gene: TRBD2; v_gene: TRBV30; j_gene: TRBJ2-4; abundance: NA; CDR3nt: TGTGCCTGGACCCCCCCCCTAGCGGGGGGCCTAGCCAAAAACATTCAGTACTTC; CDR3aa: CAWTPPLAGGLAKNIQYF
len: 12; d_gene: TRBD2; v_gene: TRBV29-1; j_gene: TRBJ2-7; abundance: few; CDR3nt: TGCAGCGTTGTACTCAGCGGGGACGAGCAGTACTTC; CDR3aa: CSVVLSGDEQYF
len: 13; d_gene: TRBD1; v_gene: TRBV27; j_gene: TRBJ1-3; abundance: NA; CDR3nt: TGTGCCAGCAGGAGGACAGGGGGAAACACCATATATTTT; CDR3aa: CASRRTGGNTIYF
len: 14; d_gene: NA; v_gene: TRBV6-5; j_gene: TRBJ1-2; abundance: few; CDR3nt: TGTGCCAGCAGTTACTCTAGAACAGGGCATGGCTACACCTTC; CDR3aa: CASSYSRTGHGYTF
len: 14; d_gene: TRBD1; v_gene: TRBV5-1; j_gene: TRBJ2-7; abundance: few; CDR3nt: TGCGCCAGCCGACCCCGGGACAGCTCCTACGAGCAGTACTTC; CDR3aa: CASRPRDSSYEQYF
len: 13; d_gene: NA; v_gene: TRBV2; j_gene: TRBJ2-3; abundance: NA; CDR3nt: TGTGCCAGCAGTGCTCTTAGCACAGATACGCAGTATTTT; CDR3aa: CASSALSTDTQYF
len: 17; d_gene: TRBD1; v_gene: TRBV30; j_gene: TRBJ1-2; abundance: NA; CDR3nt: TGTGCCTGGAGTCCCCTGGGACAGCACTTGGGGGCCTATGGCTACACCTTC; CDR3aa: CAWSPLGQHLGAYGYTF
len: 11; d_gene: TRBD1; v_gene: TRBV20-1; j_gene: TRBJ2-7; abundance: few; CDR3nt: TGCAGTGCATCTACAGGGGGCGAGCAGTACTTC; CDR3aa: CSASTGGEQYF
len: 16; d_gene: NA; v_gene: TRBV5-5; j_gene: TRBJ2-6; abundance: NA; CDR3nt: TGTGCCAGCAGCTTGGTAGGCGGCTCTGGGGCCAACGTCCTGACTTTC; CDR3aa: CASSLVGGSGANVLTF
len: 13; d_gene: NA; v_gene: TRBV11-2; j_gene: TRBJ1-1; abundance: NA; CDR3nt: TGTGCCAGCAGCTTAGTAAGGTACACTGAAGCTTTCTTT; CDR3aa: CASSLVRYTEAFF
len: 16; d_gene: NA; v_gene: TRBV11-2; j_gene: TRBJ2-1; abundance: NA; CDR3nt: TGTGCCAGCAGCTTAGTTTTAGAATTGGGTCGCAATGAGCAGTTCTTC; CDR3aa: CASSLVLELGRNEQFF
len: 14; d_gene: TRBD1; v_gene: TRBV6-1; j_gene: TRBJ1-2; abundance: NA; CDR3nt: TGTGCCAGCAGTGGGGGGACAGGACACTATGGCTACACCTTC; CDR3aa: CASSGGTGHYGYTF
len: 15; d_gene: NA; v_gene: TRBV4-1; j_gene: TRBJ2-2; abundance: NA; CDR3nt: TGCGCCAGCAGCCACATTCTACAGGGAACCGGGGAGCTGTTTTTT; CDR3aa: CASSHILQGTGELFF
len: 15; d_gene: NA; v_gene: TRBV5-6; j_gene: TRBJ1-3; abundance: NA; CDR3nt: TGTGCCAGCAGCTTATACAGGGTACTAAGAAACACCATATATTTT; CDR3aa: CASSLYRVLRNTIYF
len: 13; d_gene: TRBD1; v_gene: TRBV7-9; j_gene: TRBJ1-2; abundance: few; CDR3nt: TGTGCCAGCAGCCTCCGGGACAGGGTTGGCTACACCTTC; CDR3aa: CASSLRDRVGYTF
len: 14; d_gene: NA; v_gene: TRBV6-5; j_gene: TRBJ2-5; abundance: NA; CDR3nt: TGTGCCAGCAGTTACTCCAGAAACACGGAGACCCAGTACTTC; CDR3aa: CASSYSRNTETQYF
len: 16; d_gene: TRBD1; v_gene: TRBV15; j_gene: TRBJ2-3; abundance: NA; CDR3nt: TGTGCCACCAGCAGCCCCCGAGGGGGCGGAGCAGATACGCAGTATTTT; CDR3aa: CATSSPRGGGADTQYF
len: 14; d_gene: NA; v_gene: TRBV7-9; j_gene: TRBJ2-2; abundance: few; CDR3nt: TGTGCCAGCAGAGAAGGGGTAAACACCGGGGAGCTGTTTTTT; CDR3aa: CASREGVNTGELFF